A single sample is the source of the 25 T cell receptor beta chains below, sequenced in a study of blood T cell repertoires in COVID-19 (dated by TCRdb to the early 2020s). The method behind the library was the immunoSEQ multiplex PCR assay. The clones in this table, taken by TCRdb from immuneACCESS, are in-frame only. Not every clone is retained; where verified, under half of the shortfall comes from an unresolved V gene, and the cause of the rest is unknown. Across this sample there are a few hundred thousand clones, with approximately 90% seen only once. The top ten hold 1.2% of the sample. Specimen: PBMCs or T cells enriched from blood (not recorded which). These TCRs come from a young woman who had recovered from COVID-19.

The chain joins TRBV5-4 to TRBJ1-2, with D perhaps matching TRBD1 (5 bases). The germline V gene has CDR1 SGHNT and CDR2 YYREEE (reference sequence). Deletions cut 4 bases from V and 9 bases from J, with 16 bases between. The CDR3 runs to 13 residues. CDR3 sequence: CASSVAGKYSYTF. CDR3 nucleotide sequence: TGTGCCAGCAGCGTAGCAGGGAAGTACAGCTACACCTTC.

A note on this clone: Distinct nucleotide sequences in the sample also encode this CDR3. The chain is built from TRBV5-1 and TRBJ2-7; a possible D gene is TRBD2 (5 bases). This CDR3 region has 13 residues. Trimming took 0 bases from V and 2 from J, leaving 6 bases between them. Per the germline V gene, CDR1 is SGHRS and CDR2 is YFSETQ. DNA for the CDR3: TGCGCCAGCAGCTTGGAGGGAGCCTACGAGCAGTACTTC. Translation gives CASSLEGAYEQYF.

As to this clone: Other nucleotide sequences from this sample produce the same CDR3. The chain couples TRBV5-1 to TRBJ1-4, with 9 positions matching TRBD1. The length of the CDR3 is 14 residues. The germline CDR1 and CDR2 sequences are SGHRS and YFSETQ. The ends lost 0 bases at V and 8 bases at J; junction bases unmatched: 2. The CDR3 DNA reads TGCGCCAGCAGCTTGGACAGGGGGCCCGAAAAACTGTTTTTT. As protein: CASSLDRGPEKLFF. The entire variable domain, with the rest obtained from reference TRBV5-1 and TRBJ1-4, is as follows: KAGVTQTPRYLIKTRGQQVTLSCSPISGHRSVSWYQQTPGQGLQFLFEYFSETQRNKGNFPGRFSGRQFSNSRSEMNVSTLELGDSALYLCASSLDRGPEKLFFGSGTQLSVL.

This sequence joins TRBV20-1 and TRBJ2-1, with D possibly matching TRBD2 (6 bases). CDR3 length equals 11 residues. The germline V and J ends were trimmed by 3 bases and 7 bases, with 7 bases remaining between them. Germline V CDR1 and CDR2: DFQATT, SNEGSKA (reference sequence). CDR3 nucleotides: TGCAGTGCTAGCGGGGGAAATGAGCAGTTCTTC. Translation: CSASGGNEQFF.

The chain recombines TRBV28 with TRBJ2-5; 9 nucleotides align to TRBD1. The CDR3 has 15 residues. The V gene end was trimmed by 6 bases and the J gene end by 4 bases; junction bases not matched to a gene: 9. The germline V gene encodes CDR1 MDHEN and CDR2 SYDVKM. DNA of the CDR3: TGTGCCAGCAGCGATATCGGGACAGGGCTAGAGACCCAGTACTTC. Its translation is CASSDIGTGLETQYF.

The V and J genes are TRBV18 and TRBJ1-1; unclear D gene. V lost 2 bases and J 5 bases, leaving 9 bases between the germline ends. This CDR3 region has 13 residues. CDR1 KGHSH and CDR2 LQKENI come from the germline V gene. The CDR3 spells CASSPYGRTEAFF. The CDR3 DNA reads as TGTGCCAGCTCACCATATGGCAGAACTGAAGCTTTCTTT.

The CDR3 DNA follows: TGTGCCAGTAGTATAAGATCCGGGTTGGTGGAGCTGTTTTTT. Protein product: CASSIRSGLVELFF. The gene calls are TRBV19 and TRBJ2-2; D unresolved. The CDR3 has 14 amino acids. Looked up from germline, CDR1 is LNHDA and CDR2 is SQIVND (reference sequence). V was pared by 2 bases and J by 10 bases, with 14 bases between. Full variable domain (outside the CDR3, taken from reference TRBV19 and TRBJ2-2): DGGITQSPKYLFRKEGQNVTLSCEQNLNHDAMYWYRQDPGQGLRLIYYSQIVNDFQKGDIAEGYSVSREKKESFPLTVTSAQKNPTAFYLCASSIRSGLVELFFGEGSRLTVL.

This rearrangement joins TRBV5-1 to TRBJ1-4, with D possibly matching TRBD1 (6 bases). Germline V gives CDR1 SGHRS, CDR2 YFSETQ. CDR3 length: 14 residues. Trimming left V 3 bases short and J 5 bases short, with 11 bases between. The CDR3 bases are TGCGCCAGCAGCTCGACAGGTTCGAATGAAAAACTGTTTTTT. This encodes CASSSTGSNEKLFF.

This clone came up once. The CDR3 coding sequence is TGTGCCAGTAGTATAGGGACAGGCGTGAGGACCGGGGAGCTGTTTTTT. It encodes CASSIGTGVRTGELFF. The chain uses TRBV19 and TRBJ2-2, with 7 bases fitting TRBD1. CDR1 is LNHDA, CDR2 SQIVND, per germline (reference sequence). V shed 1 base and J 5 bases; nucleotides not matched to a gene: 7. This CDR3 has 16 amino acids.

J is TRBJ1-5 and V is TRBV6-6; unclear D gene. Trimming pared 6 bases from V and 5 bases from J, leaving 14 bases between. In germline, CDR1 is MNHNY, CDR2 SVGAGI (reference sequence). This CDR3 spans 14 amino acids. CDR3 nucleotides: TGTGCCAGCAGGGAACGACAATACTATCAGCCCCAGCATTTT. Protein: CASRERQYYQPQHF.

The J gene is TRBJ2-6, the V gene TRBV24-1; TRBD1 matches 7 bases. V gave up 3 bases and J gave up 0 bases; unmatched junction bases: 10. This CDR3 is built from 19 residues. Germline V gene sequence: CDR1 KGHDR, CDR2 SFDVKD. In DNA form, the CDR3 reads TGTGCCACCAGTGATCCAAAAGGACAGGCCCACTCTGGGGCCAACGTCCTGACTTTC. Its protein product is CATSDPKGQAHSGANVLTF.

The chain uses TRBV15 and TRBJ1-5; weak D call: TRBD1 (6 bases). The germline gives CDR1 LNHNV, CDR2 YYDKDF (reference sequence). CDR3 length: 15 residues. V gave up 0 bases and J gave up 2 bases, with 8 bases separating them. CDR3 region: CATSRDHRGNQPQHF. CDR3 nucleotides: TGTGCCACCAGCAGAGATCACAGGGGCAATCAGCCCCAGCATTTT.

The rearrangement links TRBV9 to TRBJ1-5, with unresolved D. The germline gives CDR1 SGDLS, CDR2 YYNGEE. The CDR3 totals 17 residues. Trimming cost V 0 bases and J 7 bases, with 20 bases left between them. The CDR3 sequence: CASSVEARPSVGQPQHF. The DNA of the CDR3 is TGTGCCAGCAGCGTAGAAGCACGGCCCAGCGTCGGGCAGCCCCAGCATTTT.

J is TRBJ2-3 and V is TRBV14, with 11 bases fitting TRBD2. Per the germline V gene, CDR1 is SGHDN and CDR2 is FVKESK. The CDR3 loop spans 17 amino acids. After removal of 0 bases from V and 5 bases from J, the junction contained 7 bases not matched to a gene. CDR3 bases: TGTGCCAGCAGCCAAGAGATTAGCGGGGGGGCAAGAGATACGCAGTATTTT. The encoded protein is CASSQEISGGARDTQYF. Together with reference TRBV14 and TRBJ2-3, the CDR3 gives the full variable domain: EAGVTQFPSHSVIEKGQTVTLRCDPISGHDNLYWYRRVMGKEIKFLLHFVKESKQDESGMPNNRFLAERTGGTYSTLKVQPAELEDSGVYFCASSQEISGGARDTQYFGPGTRLTVL.

This sequence joins TRBV1 and TRBJ2-3; the listed D gene, TRBD2, was not tested against the DNA. TRBV1 is recorded as a pseudogene. The CDR3 sequence is 18 residues long. The CDR3 spells CTSSQSRGRGAPTDTQYF. The CDR3 bases are TGCACCAGCAGCCAAAGTCGGGGCCGGGGGGCTCCCACAGATACGCAGTATTTT.

The rearrangement links TRBV4-1 to TRBJ2-3; D might be TRBD2 (6 bases). Germline V gene sequence: CDR1 MGHRA, CDR2 YSYEKL. V was cut by 0 bases and J by 0 bases, with 19 bases left in between. The CDR3 is 19 amino acids. The CDR3 sequence is CASSQESFGGDPSTDTQYF. CDR3 in DNA: TGCGCCAGCAGCCAAGAATCGTTTGGCGGGGACCCTAGCACAGATACGCAGTATTTT.

The chain carries TRBV7-6 and TRBJ2-3; 9 nucleotides line up with TRBD2. V lost 1 base to trimming and J lost 6 bases; unmatched junction nucleotides: 8. Germline values: CDR1 SGHVS, CDR2 FNYEAQ. This CDR3 comprises 16 residues. In DNA form, the CDR3 reads TGTGCCAGCAGCTTAGAGGCTAGCGGGGAATCGGATACGCAGTATTTT. This encodes CASSLEASGESDTQYF.

The chain employs TRBV3-1 (or the pseudogene TRBV3-2) and TRBJ2-3; D possibly corresponds to TRBD2 (6 bases). Germline CDR1 reads LGHDT; CDR2 reads YNNKEL (reference sequence). Trimming shortened V by 7 bases and J by 9 bases, and 14 bases separated the two germline ends. This CDR3 spans 12 amino acids. The DNA for the CDR3 is TGTGCCAGCATAGATGTTGCGGGGACGCAGTATTTT. Translating it yields CASIDVAGTQYF.

The chain employs TRBV4-1 and TRBJ1-5; tentatively, D is TRBD1 (6 bases). Germline CDR1 and CDR2: MGHRA and YSYEKL. Trimming cost V 4 bases and J 6 bases, with 16 bases left between them. This CDR3 contains 15 residues. CDR3 sequence (DNA): TGCGCCAGCAGCCCGACAGGTAAAGGCGGTCAGCCCCAGCATTTT. As protein: CASSPTGKGGQPQHF.

This chain links TRBV7-9 with TRBJ1-5; 9 bases match TRBD1. The CDR3 covers 15 residues. The germline CDR1 and CDR2 sequences are SEHNR and FQNEAQ (reference sequence). The V gene end was trimmed by 4 bases and the J gene end by 2 bases; junction bases not matched to a gene: 3. This CDR3 is CASSSGQGGNQPQHF. CDR3 DNA: TGTGCCAGCAGCTCGGGACAGGGCGGCAATCAGCCCCAGCATTTT.

V usage is TRBV12-3 or TRBV12-4 and J usage is TRBJ2-5; D is perhaps TRBD1 (6 bases). V gave up 6 bases and J gave up 8 bases, with 13 bases separating them. The CDR3 totals 12 residues. The CDR3 region is CASSPTGLTQYF. In nucleotides, the CDR3 is TGTGCCAGCAGCCCTACAGGGCTCACCCAGTACTTC.

This clone was seen only a few times. The chain joins TRBV4-1 to TRBJ1-4; D is uncertain. Germline values: CDR1 MGHRA, CDR2 YSYEKL. This CDR3 is built from 14 residues. The germline V and J ends were trimmed by 4 bases and 4 bases, with 10 bases remaining between them. CDR3 DNA sequence: TGCGCCAGCAGCCGTGAGGTCCTTAATGAAAAACTGTTTTTT. It encodes CASSREVLNEKLFF.

This chain joins TRBV7-9 and TRBJ2-2; D ambiguous. V was clipped by 7 bases and J by 0 bases, with 15 bases between them. The germline V gene has CDR1 SEHNR and CDR2 FQNEAQ (reference sequence). The CDR3 sequence is 16 residues long. The CDR3 DNA reads as TGTGCCAGCACCGTGGTGGCGGCCACGAACACCGGGGAGCTGTTTTTT. Its protein product is CASTVVAATNTGELFF.

The chain has TRBV6-2 or TRBV6-3 and TRBJ1-1; 8 bases line up with TRBD1. Germline values: CDR1 MNHEY, CDR2 SVGEGT. The CDR3 is 14 residues long. The ends lost 4 bases at V and 1 base at J; junction bases unmatched: 2. CDR3 in amino acids: CASSLDRGNTEAFF. In DNA form, the CDR3 reads TGTGCCAGCAGTTTAGACAGGGGGAACACTGAAGCTTTCTTT.

This clone appeared once. Here the CDR3 DNA reads TGTGCCAGCTCCTCGCTGGCAGGGGATGAAAAACTGTTTTTT. Protein sequence: CASSSLAGDEKLFF. The chain employs TRBV18 and TRBJ1-4; possible D gene TRBD1, 6 bases. Germline V gene sequence: CDR1 KGHSH, CDR2 LQKENI. Between the trimmed V and J ends, which lost 6 bases and 6 bases, there was a span of 14 bases. The CDR3 has 14 residues.